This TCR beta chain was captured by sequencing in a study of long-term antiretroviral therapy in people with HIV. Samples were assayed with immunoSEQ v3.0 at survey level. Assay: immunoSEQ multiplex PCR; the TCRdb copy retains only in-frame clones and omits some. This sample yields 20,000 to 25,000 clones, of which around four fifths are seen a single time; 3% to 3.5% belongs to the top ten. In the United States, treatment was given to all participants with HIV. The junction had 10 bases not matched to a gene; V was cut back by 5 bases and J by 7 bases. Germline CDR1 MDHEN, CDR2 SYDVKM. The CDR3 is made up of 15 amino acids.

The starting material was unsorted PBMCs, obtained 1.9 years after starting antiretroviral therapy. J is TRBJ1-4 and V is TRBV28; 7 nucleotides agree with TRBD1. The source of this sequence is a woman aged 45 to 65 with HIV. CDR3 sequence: CASSGPQGFGEKLFF. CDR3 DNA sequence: TGTGCCAGCAGTGGACCACAGGGGTTTGGTGAAAAACTGTTTTTT.